Shown below are 15 T cell receptor beta chains from a single sample sequenced in a study of shared clonotypes between healthy human individuals. Repertoires were generated with immunoSEQ multiplex PCR, while TCRdb's copy carries only in-frame clones and drops some. The table records about 1.1 million clones, roughly 77% of them present only once. The sample comprised memory CD4+ T cells from PBMCs. Subset here: CD45RA-negative fraction. These receptor sequences come from a man aged 18-30 years in good health. Some clones in this sample may be carry-over from other donors' samples.

CDR3 nucleotides: TGTGCCAGCAGTGAACGGGCTAGCGGTGTGGGAGAGCAGTTCTTC. Amino acid sequence: CASSERASGVGEQFF. The V call is TRBV2, the J call TRBJ2-1, with TRBD2 matching 7 bases. Germline values: CDR1 SNHLY, CDR2 FYNNEI. This CDR3 comprises 15 residues. Unmatched junction bases numbered 11, after V lost 2 bases and J lost 10 bases.

The rearrangement links TRBV27 to TRBJ2-1; possibly TRBD2 for D (5 bases). Trimming pared 6 bases from V and 1 base from J, leaving 13 bases between. In germline, CDR1 is MNHEY, CDR2 SMNVEV (reference sequence). The CDR3 totals 15 residues. The CDR3, as DNA: TGTGCCAGCAGCCTCACTAGAAATTCCTACAATGAGCAGTTCTTC. Protein product: CASSLTRNSYNEQFF.

This clone has just a few counts. The genes are TRBV27 and TRBJ2-7; 9 positions agree with TRBD1. Germline V gene data show CDR1 as MNHEY and CDR2 as SMNVEV (reference sequence). The CDR3 has 14 residues. The junction had 4 bases not matched to a gene; V was cut back by 6 bases and J by 1 base. CDR3 protein: CASRRQGVSYEQYF. The CDR3 DNA sequence: TGTGCCAGCAGACGACAGGGGGTATCCTACGAGCAGTACTTC.

This chain joins TRBV28 and TRBJ1-1, with a weak D call TRBD1 (5 bases). The CDR3 length is 14 residues. V was shortened by 6 bases and J by 2 bases, with 13 bases between the two germline ends. Germline loops: CDR1 MDHEN, CDR2 SYDVKM. The CDR3 region has the DNA TGTGCCAGCAGCAGACCGGGGCAAAACACTGAAGCTTTCTTT. The encoded protein is CASSRPGQNTEAFF.

The gene calls are TRBV28 and TRBJ1-5; the D gene is possibly TRBD1 (5 bases). This CDR3 comprises 15 residues. Germline-derived CDR1 and CDR2 are MDHEN and SYDVKM. The V end was cut by 6 bases, the J end by 3 bases, with 15 bases between. The CDR3 DNA is TGTGCCAGCAGGGAAAGGGGCCTTCTCAATCAGCCCCAGCATTTT. Translating it yields CASRERGLLNQPQHF. Supplemented by reference TRBV28 and TRBJ1-5, the full variable domain reads DVKVTQSSRYLVKRTGEKVFLECVQDMDHENMFWYRQDPGLGLRLIYFSYDVKMKEKGDIPEGYSVSREKKERFSLILESASTNQTSMYLCASRERGLLNQPQHFGDGTRLSIL.

This clone was observed a handful of times. The chain couples TRBV5-4 to TRBJ2-7; weak D call: TRBD2 (6 bases). The CDR3 totals 14 residues. Per the germline V gene, CDR1 is SGHNT and CDR2 is YYREEE (reference sequence). Trimming stripped 4 bases from V and 4 bases from J, with 15 bases between. CDR3 coding DNA: TGTGCCAGCAGCCCGGAGGGGACGGGGTACGAGCAGTACTTC. Residues: CASSPEGTGYEQYF.

V usage is TRBV7-8 and J usage is TRBJ1-3; D may be TRBD1 (5 bases). With 3 bases removed from V and 0 bases from J, the gap between germline ends came to 9 bases. Germline-derived CDR1 and CDR2 are SGHVS and FQNEAQ. This CDR3 contains 15 residues. The CDR3 region has the DNA TGTGCCAGCAGCTTGACAGTCCCCTCTGGAAACACCATATATTTT. Translating it yields CASSLTVPSGNTIYF.

This clone was counted between two and nine times. A clone one base away is much larger, so this may be a read error. V usage is TRBV20-1 and J usage is TRBJ1-2; D is possibly TRBD1 (5 bases). Germline V CDR1 and CDR2: DFQATT, SNEGSKA (reference sequence). There are 11 residues in the CDR3. The ends were cut back, 4 bases at V and 4 bases at J, with 7 bases in the middle. The CDR3 loop is CSATGSYGYTF. DNA of the CDR3: TGCAGTGCTACAGGGAGCTATGGCTACACCTTC.

This clone was counted only a few times. The gene calls are TRBV18 and TRBJ2-1, with 10 positions matching TRBD2. Per germline, CDR1 KGHSH and CDR2 LQKENI. The CDR3 totals 17 residues. The trim removed 3 bases at V and 0 bases at J, leaving 5 bases unmatched. CDR3 sequence reads: CASSPASSGSSYNEQFF. The CDR3 region has the DNA TGTGCCAGCTCACCTGCCTCTAGCGGGAGCTCCTACAATGAGCAGTTCTTC.

This chain joins TRBV15 and TRBJ1-1; no clear D. V was shortened by 4 bases and J by 9 bases, with 15 bases between the two germline ends. In germline, CDR1 is LNHNV, CDR2 YYDKDF (reference sequence). The length of the CDR3 is 13 residues. The CDR3 bases are TGTGCCACCAGCAACCAAGAGGGAATCCAAGCTTTCTTT. It specifies CATSNQEGIQAFF.

J is TRBJ2-3 and V is TRBV6-1; 10 bases are shared with TRBD2. V shed 6 bases and J 2 bases; nucleotides not matched to a gene: 5. Germline V gene lookup returns CDR1 MNHNS and CDR2 SASEGT. The CDR3 runs to 15 residues. CDR3 loop: CASRPLAGDTDTQYF. The DNA for the CDR3 is TGTGCCAGCAGGCCCCTAGCGGGAGACACAGATACGCAGTATTTT.

The rearrangement joins TRBV7-9 to TRBJ1-1; D may be TRBD1 (6 bases). V was cut by 4 bases and J by 1 base, with 10 bases left in between. Germline V gene sequence: CDR1 SEHNR, CDR2 FQNEAQ (reference sequence). This CDR3 region has 14 residues. As DNA, the CDR3 is TGTGCCAGCAGCTCGAAACAGGGGAACACTGAAGCTTTCTTT. Translated, it gives CASSSKQGNTEAFF.

This chain connects TRBV6-6 to TRBJ1-3, with 7 bases matching TRBD1. The CDR3 contains 13 residues. The germline V gene encodes CDR1 MNHNY and CDR2 SVGAGI (reference sequence). J was trimmed by 4 bases and V by 7 bases; bases with no gene match: 4. CDR3 sequence reads: CASTSRGGNTIYF. CDR3 nucleotide sequence: TGTGCCAGCACCTCCAGGGGGGGAAACACCATATATTTT.

This CDR3 reads CASSVDGNGDTQYF. CDR3 DNA: TGTGCCAGCAGCGTAGACGGGAACGGCGATACGCAGTATTTT. The chain combines TRBV9 with TRBJ2-3; possible D gene TRBD2, 5 bases. This CDR3 comprises 14 residues. Germline CDR1 SGDLS, CDR2 YYNGEE. V lost 0 bases and J 6 bases, leaving 11 bases between the germline ends.

This clone was observed a single time. This chain joins TRBV9 and TRBJ2-7; unclear D gene. Per the germline V gene, CDR1 is SGDLS and CDR2 is YYNGEE. Trimming took off 0 bases at V and 4 bases at J, with 8 bases between the two ends. This CDR3 is built from 13 residues. The CDR3 DNA follows: TGTGCCAGCAGCGTAGCTGTTGGGTACGAGCAGTACTTC. It translates to CASSVAVGYEQYF.